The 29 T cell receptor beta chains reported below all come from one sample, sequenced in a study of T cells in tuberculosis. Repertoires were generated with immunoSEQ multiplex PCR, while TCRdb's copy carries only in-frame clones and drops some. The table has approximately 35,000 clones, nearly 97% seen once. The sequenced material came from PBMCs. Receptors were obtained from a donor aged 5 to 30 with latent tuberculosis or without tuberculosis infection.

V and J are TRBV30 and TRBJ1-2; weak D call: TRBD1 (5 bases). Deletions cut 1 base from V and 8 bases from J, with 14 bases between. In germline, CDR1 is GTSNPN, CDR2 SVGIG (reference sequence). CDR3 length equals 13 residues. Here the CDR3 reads CAWSAQSWGGYTF. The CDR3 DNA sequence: TGTGCCTGGAGTGCCCAGAGTTGGGGCGGCTACACCTTC.

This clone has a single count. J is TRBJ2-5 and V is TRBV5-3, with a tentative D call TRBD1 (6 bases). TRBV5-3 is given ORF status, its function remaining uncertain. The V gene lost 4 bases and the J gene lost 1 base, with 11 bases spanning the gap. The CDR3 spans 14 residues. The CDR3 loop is CARSIQGTQETQYF. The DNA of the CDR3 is TGTGCCAGAAGCATTCAGGGGACCCAAGAGACCCAGTACTTC.

The CDR3 is CASSRGQLNTGELFF. As DNA, the CDR3 is TGCGCCAGCAGTCGTGGACAGCTGAACACCGGGGAGCTGTTTTTT. This rearrangement joins TRBV4-3 to TRBJ2-2; a possible D gene is TRBD1 (6 bases). Germline CDR1 LGHNA, CDR2 YSLEER. CDR3 length: 15 amino acids. V gave up 6 bases and J gave up 1 base, with 12 bases separating them.

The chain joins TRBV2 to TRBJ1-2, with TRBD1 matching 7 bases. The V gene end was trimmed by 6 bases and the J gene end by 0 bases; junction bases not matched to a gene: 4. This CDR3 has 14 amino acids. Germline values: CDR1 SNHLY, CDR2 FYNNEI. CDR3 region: CASRGDRANYGYTF. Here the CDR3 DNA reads TGTGCCAGCAGGGGGGACAGAGCTAACTATGGCTACACCTTC.

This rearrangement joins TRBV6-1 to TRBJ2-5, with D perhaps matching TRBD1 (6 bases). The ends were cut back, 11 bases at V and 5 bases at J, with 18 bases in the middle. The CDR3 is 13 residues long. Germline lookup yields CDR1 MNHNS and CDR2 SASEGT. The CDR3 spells CAGTGHLGETQYF. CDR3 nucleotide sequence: TGTGCCGGCACGGGACACCTGGGGGAGACCCAGTACTTC.

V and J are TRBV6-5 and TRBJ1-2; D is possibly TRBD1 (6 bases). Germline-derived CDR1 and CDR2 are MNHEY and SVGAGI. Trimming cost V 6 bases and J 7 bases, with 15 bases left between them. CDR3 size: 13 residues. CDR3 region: CASRPQGVGGYTF. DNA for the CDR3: TGTGCCAGCAGGCCACAGGGAGTGGGTGGCTACACCTTC.

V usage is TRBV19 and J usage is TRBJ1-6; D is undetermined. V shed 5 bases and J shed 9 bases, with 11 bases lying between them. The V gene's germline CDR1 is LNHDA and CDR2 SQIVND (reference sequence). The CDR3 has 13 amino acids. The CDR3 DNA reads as TGTGCCAGTAGTCTGCCCGGAGTTTCACCCCTCCACTTT. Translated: CASSLPGVSPLHF.

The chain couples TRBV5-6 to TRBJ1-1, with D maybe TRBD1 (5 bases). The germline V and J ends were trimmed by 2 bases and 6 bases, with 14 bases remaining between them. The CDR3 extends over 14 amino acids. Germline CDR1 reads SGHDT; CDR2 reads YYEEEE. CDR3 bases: TGTGCCAGCAGCTTCCGAGTAGGGGTCGCTGAAGCTTTCTTT. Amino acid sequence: CASSFRVGVAEAFF.

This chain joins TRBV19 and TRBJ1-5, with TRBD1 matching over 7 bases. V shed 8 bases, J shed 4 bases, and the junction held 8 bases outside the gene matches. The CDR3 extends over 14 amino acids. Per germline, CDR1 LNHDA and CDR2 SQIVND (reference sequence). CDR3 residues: CASRSYRGNQPQHF. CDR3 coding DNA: TGTGCCAGTCGATCGTACAGGGGTAATCAGCCCCAGCATTTT. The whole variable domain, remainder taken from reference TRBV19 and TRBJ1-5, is DGGITQSPKYLFRKEGQNVTLSCEQNLNHDAMYWYRQDPGQGLRLIYYSQIVNDFQKGDIAEGYSVSREKKESFPLTVTSAQKNPTAFYLCASRSYRGNQPQHFGDGTRLSIL.

The CDR3 DNA sequence: TGTGCCAGCAAGTGGCAGGGGGCATTTCATACTGAAGCTTTCTTT. Translation gives CASKWQGAFHTEAFF. The V call is TRBV2, the J call TRBJ1-1; 8 bases fit TRBD1. The CDR3 is 15 amino acids. The germline V gene has CDR1 SNHLY and CDR2 FYNNEI. V shed 7 bases, J shed 5 bases, and the junction held 12 bases outside the gene matches.

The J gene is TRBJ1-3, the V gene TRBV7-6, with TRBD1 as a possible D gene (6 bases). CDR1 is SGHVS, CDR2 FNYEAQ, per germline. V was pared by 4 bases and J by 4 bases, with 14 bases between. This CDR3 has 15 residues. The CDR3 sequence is CASSSPGGQGNTIYF. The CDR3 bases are TGTGCCAGCAGCTCTCCCGGGGGGCAGGGAAACACCATATATTTT.

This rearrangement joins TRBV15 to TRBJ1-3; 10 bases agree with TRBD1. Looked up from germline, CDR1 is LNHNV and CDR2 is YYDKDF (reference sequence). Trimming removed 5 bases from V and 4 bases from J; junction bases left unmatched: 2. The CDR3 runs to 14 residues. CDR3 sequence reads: CATSGDRGGNTIYF. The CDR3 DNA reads TGTGCCACCAGCGGGGACAGGGGCGGAAACACCATATATTTT. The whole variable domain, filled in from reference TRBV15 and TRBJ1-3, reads DAMVIQNPRYQVTQFGKPVTLSCSQTLNHNVMYWYQQKSSQAPKLLFHYYDKDFNNEADTPDNFQSRRPNTSFCFLDIRSPGLGDTAMYLCATSGDRGGNTIYFGEGSWLTVV.

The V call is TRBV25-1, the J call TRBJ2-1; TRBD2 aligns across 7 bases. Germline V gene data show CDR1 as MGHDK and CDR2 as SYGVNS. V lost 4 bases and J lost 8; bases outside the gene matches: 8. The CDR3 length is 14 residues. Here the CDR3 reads CASSVSKAGYEQFF. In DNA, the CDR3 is TGTGCCAGCAGTGTATCTAAAGCGGGGTATGAGCAGTTCTTC.

CDR3 sequence reads: CASKNQGTSPTGELFF. The CDR3 DNA sequence: TGTGCCAGCAAAAATCAGGGGACTAGCCCCACCGGGGAGCTGTTTTTT. The chain employs TRBV7-2 and TRBJ2-2; 9 positions match TRBD2. Germline V CDR1 and CDR2: SGHTA, FQGNSA. CDR3 length: 16 residues. V lost 7 bases, J lost 4 bases, and 10 bases stayed unmatched.

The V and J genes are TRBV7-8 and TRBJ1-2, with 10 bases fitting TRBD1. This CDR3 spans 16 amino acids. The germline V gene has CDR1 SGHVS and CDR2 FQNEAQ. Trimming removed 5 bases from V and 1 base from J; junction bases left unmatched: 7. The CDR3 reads CASSPDRGGLNYGYTF. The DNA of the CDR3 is TGTGCCAGCAGCCCGGACAGGGGGGGTCTTAACTATGGCTACACCTTC.

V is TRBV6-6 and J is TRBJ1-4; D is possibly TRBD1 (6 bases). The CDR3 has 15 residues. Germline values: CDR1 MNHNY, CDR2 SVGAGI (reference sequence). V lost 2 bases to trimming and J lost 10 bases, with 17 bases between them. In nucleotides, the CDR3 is TGTGCCAGCAGTTACGAGGGGGACGGTCTTGGAAAACTGTTTTTT. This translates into CASSYEGDGLGKLFF.

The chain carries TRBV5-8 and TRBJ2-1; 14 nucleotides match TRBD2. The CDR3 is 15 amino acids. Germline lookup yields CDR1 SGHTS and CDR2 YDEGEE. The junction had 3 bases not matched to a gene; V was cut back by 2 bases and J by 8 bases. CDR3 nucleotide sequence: TGTGCCAGCAGCTTAGGACTAGCGGGAGGCGATGAGCAGTTCTTC. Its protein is CASSLGLAGGDEQFF.

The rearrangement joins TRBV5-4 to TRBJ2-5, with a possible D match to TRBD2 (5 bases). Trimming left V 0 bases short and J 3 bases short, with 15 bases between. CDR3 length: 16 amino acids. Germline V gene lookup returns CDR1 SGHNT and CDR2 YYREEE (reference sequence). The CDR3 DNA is TGTGCCAGCAGCTTGGGGATAGCGTACACCAAAGAGACCCAGTACTTC. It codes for CASSLGIAYTKETQYF.

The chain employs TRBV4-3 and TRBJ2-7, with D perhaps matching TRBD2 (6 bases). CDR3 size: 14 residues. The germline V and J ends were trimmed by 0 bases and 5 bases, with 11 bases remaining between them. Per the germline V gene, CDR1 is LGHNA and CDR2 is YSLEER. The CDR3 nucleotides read TGCGCCAGCAGCCAAGATGGGGGGATCGACGAGCAGTACTTC. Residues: CASSQDGGIDEQYF.

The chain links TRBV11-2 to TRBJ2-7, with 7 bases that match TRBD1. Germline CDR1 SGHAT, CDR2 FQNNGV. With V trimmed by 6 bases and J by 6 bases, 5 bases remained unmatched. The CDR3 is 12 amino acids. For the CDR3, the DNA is TGTGCCAGCAGTGAGGGGGCGGCCGAGCAGTACTTC. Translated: CASSEGAAEQYF.

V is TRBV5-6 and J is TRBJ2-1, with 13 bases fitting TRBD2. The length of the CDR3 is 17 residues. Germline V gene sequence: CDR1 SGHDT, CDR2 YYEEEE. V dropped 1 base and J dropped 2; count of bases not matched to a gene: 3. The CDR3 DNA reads TGTGCCAGCAGCTTGTTTGGACTAGCGGGGGCCTACAATGAGCAGTTCTTC. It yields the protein CASSLFGLAGAYNEQFF.

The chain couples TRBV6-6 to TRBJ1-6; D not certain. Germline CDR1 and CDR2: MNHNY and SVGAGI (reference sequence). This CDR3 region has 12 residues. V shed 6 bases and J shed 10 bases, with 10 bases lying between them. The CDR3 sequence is CASRGEVSPLHF. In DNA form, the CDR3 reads TGTGCCAGCAGGGGTGAGGTATCACCCCTCCACTTT.

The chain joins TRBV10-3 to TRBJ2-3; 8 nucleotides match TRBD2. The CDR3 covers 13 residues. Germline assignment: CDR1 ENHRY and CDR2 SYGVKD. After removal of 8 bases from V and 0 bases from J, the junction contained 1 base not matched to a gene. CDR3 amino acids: CAIASGSTDTQYF. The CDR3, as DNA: TGTGCCATCGCTAGCGGGAGCACAGATACGCAGTATTTT.

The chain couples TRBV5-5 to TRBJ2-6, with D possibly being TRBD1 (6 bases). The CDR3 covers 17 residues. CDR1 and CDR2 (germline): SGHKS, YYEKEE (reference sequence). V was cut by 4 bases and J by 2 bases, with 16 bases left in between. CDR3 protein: CASSTKQGTPGANVLTF. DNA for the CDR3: TGTGCCAGCAGCACAAAACAGGGAACCCCTGGGGCCAACGTCCTGACTTTC.

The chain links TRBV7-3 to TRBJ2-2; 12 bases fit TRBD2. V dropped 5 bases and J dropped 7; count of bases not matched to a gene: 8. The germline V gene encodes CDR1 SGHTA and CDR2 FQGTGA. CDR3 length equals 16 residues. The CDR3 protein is CASSPSSGGAVGELFF. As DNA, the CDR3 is TGTGCCAGCAGCCCCTCTAGCGGGGGGGCCGTCGGGGAGCTGTTTTTT. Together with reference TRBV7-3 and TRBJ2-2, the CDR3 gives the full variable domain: GAGVSQTPSNKVTEKGKYVELRCDPISGHTALYWYRQSLGQGPEFLIYFQGTGAADDSGLPNDRFFAVRPEGSVSTLKIQRTERGDSAVYLCASSPSSGGAVGELFFGEGSRLTVL.

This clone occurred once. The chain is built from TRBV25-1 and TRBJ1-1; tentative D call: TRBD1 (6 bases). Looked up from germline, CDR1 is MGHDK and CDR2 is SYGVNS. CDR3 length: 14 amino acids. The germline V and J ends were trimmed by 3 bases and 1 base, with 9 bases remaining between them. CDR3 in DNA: TGTGCCAGCAGTGATGGGGGCCCGAACACTGAAGCTTTCTTT. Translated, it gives CASSDGGPNTEAFF.

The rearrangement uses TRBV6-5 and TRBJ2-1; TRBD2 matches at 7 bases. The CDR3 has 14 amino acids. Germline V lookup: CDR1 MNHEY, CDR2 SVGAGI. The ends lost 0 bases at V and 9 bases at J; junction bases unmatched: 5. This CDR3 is CASSYSGGSGEQFF. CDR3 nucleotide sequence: TGTGCCAGCAGTTACTCGGGGGGGAGCGGTGAGCAGTTCTTC.

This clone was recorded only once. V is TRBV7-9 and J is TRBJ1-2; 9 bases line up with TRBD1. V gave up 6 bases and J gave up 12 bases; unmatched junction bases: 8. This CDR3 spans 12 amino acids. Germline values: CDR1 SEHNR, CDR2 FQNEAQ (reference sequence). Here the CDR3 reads CASRTGQGSHTF. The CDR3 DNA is TGTGCCAGCAGAACCGGACAGGGGAGCCACACCTTC.

The CDR3 reads CASNPTGLQETQYF. The CDR3 coding sequence is TGTGCCAGCAATCCAACAGGCTTACAAGAGACCCAGTACTTC. V and J are TRBV7-2 and TRBJ2-5, with D possibly TRBD1 on 5 matching bases. Germline CDR1 reads SGHTA; CDR2 reads FQGNSA. V lost 7 bases and J lost 2, with 14 bases in between. The CDR3 sequence is 14 residues long.